A selection of T cell receptor beta chains follows, all from one sample in a study of blood T cell repertoires in COVID-19. The assay was immunoSEQ multiplex PCR, and TCRdb's table has in-frame clones only and misses some. The data hold under 250,000 clones, with 86% observed a single time. Sequencing was performed on peripheral blood. These receptors all stem from a woman older than 75 with COVID-19, enrolled during active disease. Each CDR3 is given with its conserved first and last residue. D genes are given only for firm matches. Size tells how often a clone was seen (once, few, many) or the class of an expanded clone, and some rows leave it out.

v_call: TRBV7-3; j_call: TRBJ2-1; d_call: TRBD1; clone_size: -; cdr3_aa: CASSRGAGGTYNEQFF; cdr3_nt: TGTGCCAGCAGCCGTGGCGCAGGGGGCACCTACAATGAGCAGTTCTTC
v_call: TRBV6-6; j_call: TRBJ1-1; d_call: -; clone_size: -; cdr3_aa: CASSAPFGGGTEAFF; cdr3_nt: TGTGCCAGCAGTGCCCCCTTCGGGGGTGGAACTGAAGCTTTCTTT
v_call: TRBV7-2; j_call: TRBJ2-3; d_call: -; clone_size: -; cdr3_aa: CASSFPGVADTQYF; cdr3_nt: TGTGCCAGCAGCTTTCCAGGGGTAGCAGATACGCAGTATTTT
v_call: TRBV28; j_call: TRBJ1-5; d_call: -; clone_size: -; cdr3_aa: CASTYGSGPQHF; cdr3_nt: TGTGCCAGCACATACGGATCGGGGCCCCAGCATTTT
v_call: TRBV28; j_call: TRBJ1-6; d_call: -; clone_size: -; cdr3_aa: CASSLYQGSYNSPLHF; cdr3_nt: TGTGCCAGCAGTTTATACCAGGGCTCCTATAATTCACCCCTCCACTTT
v_call: TRBV7-2; j_call: TRBJ1-3; d_call: -; clone_size: -; cdr3_aa: CASSPGLFSGNTIYF; cdr3_nt: TGTGCCAGCAGCCCTGGACTGTTCTCTGGAAACACCATATATTTT
v_call: TRBV3-1/TRBV3-2; j_call: TRBJ1-4; d_call: TRBD1; clone_size: once; cdr3_aa: CASSQRTGEKLFF; cdr3_nt: TGTGCCAGCAGTCAGAGGACAGGTGAAAAACTGTTTTTT
v_call: TRBV7-8; j_call: TRBJ2-3; d_call: -; clone_size: -; cdr3_aa: CASSPRGPSTDTQYF; cdr3_nt: TGTGCCAGCAGCCCGCGGGGGCCCTCCACAGATACGCAGTATTTT
v_call: TRBV7-2; j_call: TRBJ1-4; d_call: -; clone_size: -; cdr3_aa: CASSFNTAGPINEKLFF; cdr3_nt: TGTGCCAGCAGCTTCAATACCGCGGGACCGATAAATGAAAAACTGTTTTTT
v_call: TRBV2; j_call: TRBJ1-1; d_call: -; clone_size: -; cdr3_aa: CASRRGGEGTEAFF; cdr3_nt: TGTGCCAGCAGGAGGGGAGGGGAGGGCACTGAAGCTTTCTTT
v_call: TRBV7-6; j_call: TRBJ1-6; d_call: TRBD1; clone_size: -; cdr3_aa: CASRLRGTGENSPLHF; cdr3_nt: TGTGCCAGCAGGTTACGTGGGACAGGGGAAAATTCACCCCTCCACTTT
v_call: TRBV28; j_call: TRBJ1-5; d_call: -; clone_size: -; cdr3_aa: CASSLQANNQPQHF; cdr3_nt: TGTGCCAGCAGTTTACAGGCCAACAATCAGCCCCAGCATTTT
v_call: TRBV28; j_call: TRBJ1-2; d_call: TRBD1; clone_size: -; cdr3_aa: CASSLSKGAYGYTF; cdr3_nt: TGTGCCAGCAGTTTATCAAAGGGGGCCTATGGCTACACCTTC
v_call: TRBV2; j_call: TRBJ1-2; d_call: -; clone_size: -; cdr3_aa: CASSKGGSAYGYTF; cdr3_nt: TGTGCCAGCAGTAAGGGGGGGAGTGCGTATGGCTACACCTTC
v_call: TRBV28; j_call: TRBJ2-1; d_call: TRBD2; clone_size: -; cdr3_aa: CASSPQGSGGFNEQFF; cdr3_nt: TGTGCCAGCAGTCCCCAGGGCAGCGGGGGGTTCAATGAGCAGTTCTTC
v_call: TRBV6-5; j_call: TRBJ1-1; d_call: TRBD1; clone_size: -; cdr3_aa: CATRDRARTEAFF; cdr3_nt: TGTGCCACTAGGGACAGGGCTAGAACTGAAGCTTTCTTT
v_call: TRBV24-1; j_call: TRBJ1-4; d_call: -; clone_size: -; cdr3_aa: CATSASGGNEKLFF; cdr3_nt: TGTGCCACCAGTGCTTCTGGGGGCAATGAAAAACTGTTTTTT
v_call: TRBV28; j_call: TRBJ1-2; d_call: -; clone_size: -; cdr3_aa: CASSFGSSYGYTF; cdr3_nt: TGTGCCAGCAGTTTTGGTAGCAGCTATGGCTACACCTTC
v_call: TRBV6-5; j_call: TRBJ1-5; d_call: -; clone_size: -; cdr3_aa: CASRQGSSSQPQHF; cdr3_nt: TGTGCCAGCAGACAGGGATCGTCGAGTCAGCCCCAGCATTTT
v_call: TRBV6-5; j_call: TRBJ1-1; d_call: TRBD1; clone_size: once; cdr3_aa: CASSRDREAFF; cdr3_nt: TGTGCCAGCAGTCGGGACAGGGAAGCTTTCTTT
v_call: TRBV27; j_call: TRBJ1-4; d_call: -; clone_size: -; cdr3_aa: CASSRGDEKLFF; cdr3_nt: TGTGCCAGCAGTAGAGGTGATGAAAAACTGTTTTTT
v_call: TRBV2; j_call: TRBJ1-1; d_call: -; clone_size: -; cdr3_aa: CASTEQGITLEAFF; cdr3_nt: TGTGCCAGCACTGAGCAGGGTATTACACTTGAAGCTTTCTTT
v_call: TRBV10-3; j_call: TRBJ1-1; d_call: -; clone_size: few; cdr3_aa: CAISDGVNTEAFF; cdr3_nt: TGTGCCATCAGTGACGGTGTGAACACTGAAGCTTTCTTT
v_call: TRBV28; j_call: TRBJ2-2; d_call: -; clone_size: -; cdr3_aa: CASSLSTGELFF; cdr3_nt: TGTGCCAGCAGTCTCAGCACCGGGGAGCTGTTTTTT
v_call: TRBV2; j_call: TRBJ2-2; d_call: -; clone_size: -; cdr3_aa: CASRQGPGELFF; cdr3_nt: TGTGCCAGCAGACAGGGCCCCGGGGAGCTGTTTTTT
v_call: TRBV5-4; j_call: TRBJ1-5; d_call: -; clone_size: -; cdr3_aa: CASSLVPIANQPQHF; cdr3_nt: TGTGCCAGCAGCTTGGTCCCTATAGCAAATCAGCCCCAGCATTTT
v_call: TRBV6-4; j_call: TRBJ2-7; d_call: TRBD1; clone_size: -; cdr3_aa: CASSDSHYWTGAHEQYF; cdr3_nt: TGTGCCAGCAGTGACTCCCACTATTGGACAGGGGCCCACGAGCAGTACTTC
v_call: TRBV15; j_call: TRBJ2-2; d_call: -; clone_size: -; cdr3_aa: CATSRDTGNTGELFF; cdr3_nt: TGTGCCACCAGCAGAGATACAGGGAACACCGGGGAGCTGTTTTTT
v_call: TRBV30; j_call: TRBJ1-4; d_call: TRBD1; clone_size: -; cdr3_aa: CAWRPGQGLYEKLFF; cdr3_nt: TGTGCCTGGAGACCCGGACAGGGTTTGTACGAAAAACTGTTTTTT
v_call: TRBV7-9; j_call: TRBJ2-2; d_call: -; clone_size: -; cdr3_aa: CASSLAGGTGELFF; cdr3_nt: TGTGCCAGCAGCTTAGCCGGTGGTACCGGGGAGCTGTTTTTT
v_call: TRBV7-3; j_call: TRBJ2-1; d_call: -; clone_size: once; cdr3_aa: CASSLGANYNEQFF; cdr3_nt: TGTGCCAGCAGCTTAGGAGCGAATTACAATGAGCAGTTCTTC
v_call: TRBV9; j_call: TRBJ2-5; d_call: TRBD2; clone_size: -; cdr3_aa: CASSLGGTSGAQETQYF; cdr3_nt: TGTGCCAGCAGCCTTGGGGGGACTAGCGGGGCCCAAGAGACCCAGTACTTC
v_call: TRBV19; j_call: TRBJ1-1; d_call: -; clone_size: -; cdr3_aa: CATNSGANTEAFF; cdr3_nt: TGTGCCACAAACTCAGGGGCTAACACTGAAGCTTTCTTT
v_call: TRBV28; j_call: TRBJ2-7; d_call: TRBD1; clone_size: -; cdr3_aa: CASSYSGTGSYEQYF; cdr3_nt: TGTGCCAGCAGTTATTCCGGGACAGGGTCTTACGAGCAGTACTTC
v_call: TRBV7-2; j_call: TRBJ2-3; d_call: TRBD2; clone_size: -; cdr3_aa: CASSFTSGGTDTQYF; cdr3_nt: TGTGCCAGCAGCTTTACTAGCGGGGGAACAGATACGCAGTATTTT
v_call: TRBV30; j_call: TRBJ1-2; d_call: -; clone_size: -; cdr3_aa: CAWSASAQGMGYGYTF; cdr3_nt: TGTGCCTGGAGCGCCTCAGCCCAGGGCATGGGCTATGGCTACACCTTC
v_call: TRBV20-1; j_call: TRBJ1-2; d_call: -; clone_size: once; cdr3_aa: CSARDLGGDTF; cdr3_nt: TGCAGTGCTAGAGATCTCGGGGGGGACACCTTC
v_call: TRBV11-3; j_call: TRBJ1-1; d_call: -; clone_size: -; cdr3_aa: CASSLSRGSEAFF; cdr3_nt: TGTGCCAGCAGCTTAAGCAGGGGTTCTGAAGCTTTCTTT
v_call: TRBV7-2; j_call: TRBJ2-1; d_call: TRBD2; clone_size: once; cdr3_aa: CASSLTSGVYNEQFF; cdr3_nt: TGTGCCAGCAGCTTAACTAGCGGGGTGTACAATGAGCAGTTCTTC
v_call: TRBV10-3; j_call: TRBJ1-2; d_call: -; clone_size: few; cdr3_aa: CAISESTANYGYTF; cdr3_nt: TGTGCCATCAGTGAGTCGACAGCCAACTATGGCTACACCTTC
v_call: TRBV29-1; j_call: TRBJ1-3; d_call: -; clone_size: -; cdr3_aa: CSARLTAENTGNTIYF; cdr3_nt: TGCAGCGCCCGATTAACAGCAGAGAATACTGGAAACACCATATATTTT
v_call: TRBV7-2; j_call: TRBJ2-3; d_call: -; clone_size: -; cdr3_aa: CASSLEVGRSTDTQYF; cdr3_nt: TGTGCCAGCAGCTTAGAGGTTGGCAGGAGCACAGATACGCAGTATTTT
v_call: TRBV18; j_call: TRBJ1-3; d_call: -; clone_size: -; cdr3_aa: CASSPLNSISSGNTIYF; cdr3_nt: TGTGCCAGCTCACCACTTAACAGCATTTCCTCTGGAAACACCATATATTTT
v_call: TRBV30; j_call: TRBJ2-7; d_call: -; clone_size: many; cdr3_aa: CAWSLQGAYEQYF; cdr3_nt: TGTGCCTGGAGCCTACAGGGAGCCTACGAGCAGTACTTC
v_call: TRBV28; j_call: TRBJ1-4; d_call: TRBD1; clone_size: -; cdr3_aa: CASRSTGGDEKLFF; cdr3_nt: TGTGCCAGCAGATCAACAGGGGGCGATGAAAAACTGTTTTTT
v_call: TRBV5-5; j_call: TRBJ2-2; d_call: -; clone_size: once; cdr3_aa: CASSLSALRGELFF; cdr3_nt: TGTGCCAGCAGCTTGAGCGCACTACGGGGGGAGCTGTTTTTT
v_call: TRBV9; j_call: TRBJ1-3; d_call: TRBD1; clone_size: -; cdr3_aa: CASSPTTGSFGNTIYF; cdr3_nt: TGTGCCAGCAGCCCCACGACAGGGAGCTTTGGAAACACCATATATTTT
v_call: TRBV19; j_call: TRBJ2-2; d_call: TRBD1; clone_size: -; cdr3_aa: CASSMDPDREGFVGELFF; cdr3_nt: TGTGCCAGTAGTATGGACCCCGACAGGGAAGGTTTTGTTGGGGAGCTGTTTTTT
v_call: TRBV7-2; j_call: TRBJ1-6; d_call: -; clone_size: -; cdr3_aa: CASSLRGRGNSPLHF; cdr3_nt: TGTGCCAGCAGCTTAAGAGGGCGGGGTAATTCACCCCTCCACTTT
v_call: TRBV28; j_call: TRBJ2-2; d_call: TRBD2; clone_size: -; cdr3_aa: CASSPPHPGTSGAELFF; cdr3_nt: TGTGCCAGCAGTCCACCCCACCCCGGGACTAGCGGGGCGGAGCTGTTTTTT
v_call: TRBV19; j_call: TRBJ1-5; d_call: -; clone_size: few; cdr3_aa: CASKGRGIGNQPQHF; cdr3_nt: TGTGCCAGTAAGGGCAGGGGCATAGGCAATCAGCCCCAGCATTTT
v_call: TRBV7-2; j_call: TRBJ1-1; d_call: -; clone_size: -; cdr3_aa: CASSLGPARKNTEAFF; cdr3_nt: TGTGCCAGCAGCTTAGGACCGGCGAGGAAGAACACTGAAGCTTTCTTT